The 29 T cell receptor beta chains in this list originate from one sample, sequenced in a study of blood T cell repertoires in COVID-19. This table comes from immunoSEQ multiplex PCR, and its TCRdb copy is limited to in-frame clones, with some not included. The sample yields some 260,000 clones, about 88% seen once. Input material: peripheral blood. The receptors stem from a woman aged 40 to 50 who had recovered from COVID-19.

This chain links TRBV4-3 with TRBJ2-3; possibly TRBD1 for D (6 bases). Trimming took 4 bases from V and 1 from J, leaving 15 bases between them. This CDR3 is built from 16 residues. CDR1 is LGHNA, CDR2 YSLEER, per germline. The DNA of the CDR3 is TGCGCCAGCAGCCCCAGGGGCGGCGGAGGCACAGATACGCAGTATTTT. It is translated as CASSPRGGGGTDTQYF.

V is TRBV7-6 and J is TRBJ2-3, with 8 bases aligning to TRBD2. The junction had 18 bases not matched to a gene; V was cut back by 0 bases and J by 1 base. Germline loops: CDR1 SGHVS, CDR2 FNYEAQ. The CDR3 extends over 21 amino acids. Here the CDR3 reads CASSLAPGLGGPGGGTDTQYF. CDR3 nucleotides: TGTGCCAGCAGCTTAGCGCCGGGACTAGGGGGACCGGGGGGTGGCACAGATACGCAGTATTTT.

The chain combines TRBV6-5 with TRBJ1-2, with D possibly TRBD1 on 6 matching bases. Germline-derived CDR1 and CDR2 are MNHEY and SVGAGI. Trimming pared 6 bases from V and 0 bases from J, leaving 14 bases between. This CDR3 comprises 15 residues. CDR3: CASSPTGTTNYGYTF. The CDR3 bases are TGTGCCAGCAGCCCAACAGGGACCACTAACTATGGCTACACCTTC.

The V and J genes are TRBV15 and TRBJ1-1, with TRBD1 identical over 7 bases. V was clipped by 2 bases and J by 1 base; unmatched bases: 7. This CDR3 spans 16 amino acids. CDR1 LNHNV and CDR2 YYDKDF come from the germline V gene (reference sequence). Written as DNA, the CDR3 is TGTGCCACCAGCAGAAAAAGACAGGGAGGGAACACTGAAGCTTTCTTT. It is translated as CATSRKRQGGNTEAFF.

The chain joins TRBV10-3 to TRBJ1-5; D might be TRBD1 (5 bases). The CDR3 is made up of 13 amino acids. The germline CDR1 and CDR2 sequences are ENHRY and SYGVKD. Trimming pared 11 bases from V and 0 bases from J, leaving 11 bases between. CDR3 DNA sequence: TGTGCCGTGGGGCCTAGTAGCAATCAGCCCCAGCATTTT. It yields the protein CAVGPSSNQPQHF.

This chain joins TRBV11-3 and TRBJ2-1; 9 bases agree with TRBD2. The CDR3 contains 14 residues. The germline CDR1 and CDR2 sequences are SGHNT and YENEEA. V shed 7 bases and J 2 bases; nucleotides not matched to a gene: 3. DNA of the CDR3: TGTGCCAGCACCGTAGCGGGGGCCTACAATGAGCAGTTCTTC. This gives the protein CASTVAGAYNEQFF.

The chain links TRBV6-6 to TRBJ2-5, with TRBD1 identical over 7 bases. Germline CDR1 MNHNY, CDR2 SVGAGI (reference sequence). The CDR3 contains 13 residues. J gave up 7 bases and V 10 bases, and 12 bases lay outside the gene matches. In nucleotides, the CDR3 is TGTGCCACCTGGGGACAGTCATGGGGGACCCAGTACTTC. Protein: CATWGQSWGTQYF.

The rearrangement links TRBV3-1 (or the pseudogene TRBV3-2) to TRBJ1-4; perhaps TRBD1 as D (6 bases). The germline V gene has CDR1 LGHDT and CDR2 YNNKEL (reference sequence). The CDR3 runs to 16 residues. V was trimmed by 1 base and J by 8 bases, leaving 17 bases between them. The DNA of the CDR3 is TGTGCCAGCAGCCAAGTGGGGGGGGCGCGGGGAGAAAAACTGTTTTTT. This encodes CASSQVGGARGEKLFF.

CDR3 coding DNA: TGTGCCAGCAGCCAAGTCGTAAACTATGGCTACACCTTC. Residues: CASSQVVNYGYTF. The chain couples TRBV14 to TRBJ1-2; D remains unclear. Trimming removed 1 base from V and 2 bases from J, with 5 bases in between. The CDR3 totals 13 residues. CDR1 is SGHDN and CDR2 is FVKESK in the germline V gene.

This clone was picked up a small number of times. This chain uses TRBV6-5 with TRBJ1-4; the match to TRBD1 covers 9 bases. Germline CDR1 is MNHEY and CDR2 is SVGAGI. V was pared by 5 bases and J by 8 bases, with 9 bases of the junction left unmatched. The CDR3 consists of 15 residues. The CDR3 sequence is CASSRQQGAGEKLFF. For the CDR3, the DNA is TGTGCCAGCAGTAGACAACAGGGGGCTGGGGAAAAACTGTTTTTT.

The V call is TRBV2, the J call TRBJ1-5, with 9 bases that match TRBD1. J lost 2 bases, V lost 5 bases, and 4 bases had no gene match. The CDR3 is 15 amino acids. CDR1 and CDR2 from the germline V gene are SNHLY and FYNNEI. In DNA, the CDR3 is TGTGCCAGCAGTACAGGGGGCGCGGGCAATCAGCCCCAGCATTTT. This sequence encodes CASSTGGAGNQPQHF.

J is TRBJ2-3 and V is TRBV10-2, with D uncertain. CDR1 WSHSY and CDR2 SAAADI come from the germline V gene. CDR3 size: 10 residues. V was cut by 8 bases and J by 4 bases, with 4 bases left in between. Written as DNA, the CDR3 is TGCGCCAGCGGGCCAGATACGCAGTATTTT. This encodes CASGPDTQYF.

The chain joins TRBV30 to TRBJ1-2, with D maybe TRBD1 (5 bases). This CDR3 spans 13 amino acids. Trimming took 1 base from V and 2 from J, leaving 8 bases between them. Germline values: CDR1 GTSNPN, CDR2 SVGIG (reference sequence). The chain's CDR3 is CAWSGAGNYGYTF. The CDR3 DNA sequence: TGTGCCTGGAGTGGGGCAGGGAACTATGGCTACACCTTC.

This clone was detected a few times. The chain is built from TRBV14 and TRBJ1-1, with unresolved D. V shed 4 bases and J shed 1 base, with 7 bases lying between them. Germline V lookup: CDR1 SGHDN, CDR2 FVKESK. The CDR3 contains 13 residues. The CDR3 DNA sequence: TGTGCCAGCAGCCTGACACAGAACACTGAAGCTTTCTTT. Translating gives CASSLTQNTEAFF.

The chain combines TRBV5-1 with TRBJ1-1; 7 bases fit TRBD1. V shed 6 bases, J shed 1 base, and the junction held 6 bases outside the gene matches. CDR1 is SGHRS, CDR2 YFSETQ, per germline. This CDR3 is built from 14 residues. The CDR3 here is CASNRAGGNTEAFF. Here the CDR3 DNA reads TGCGCCAGCAATCGGGCAGGGGGGAACACTGAAGCTTTCTTT.

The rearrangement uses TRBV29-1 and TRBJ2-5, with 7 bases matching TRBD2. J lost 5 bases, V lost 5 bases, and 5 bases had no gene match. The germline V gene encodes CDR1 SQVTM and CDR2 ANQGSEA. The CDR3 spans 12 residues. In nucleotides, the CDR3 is TGCAGCGTTCGGGGGAGGGAGGAGACCCAGTACTTC. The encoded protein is CSVRGREETQYF. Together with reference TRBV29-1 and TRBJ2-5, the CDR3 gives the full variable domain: SAVISQKPSRDICQRGTSLTIQCQVDSQVTMMFWYRQQPGQSLTLIATANQGSEATYESGFVIDKFPISRPNLTFSTLTVSNMSPEDSSIYLCSVRGREETQYFGPGTRLLVL.

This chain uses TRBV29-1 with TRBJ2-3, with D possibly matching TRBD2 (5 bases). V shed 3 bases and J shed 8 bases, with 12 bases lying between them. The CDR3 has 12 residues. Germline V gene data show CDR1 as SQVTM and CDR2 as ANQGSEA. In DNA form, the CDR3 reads TGCAGCGTTGAGACTACCCCCGGTACGCAGTATTTT. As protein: CSVETTPGTQYF.

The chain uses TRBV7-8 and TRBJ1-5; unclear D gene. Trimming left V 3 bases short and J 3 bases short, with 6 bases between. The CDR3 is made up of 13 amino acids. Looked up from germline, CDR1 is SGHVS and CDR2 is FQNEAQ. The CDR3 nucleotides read TGTGCCAGCAGCTTTGTGGCCAATCAGCCCCAGCATTTT. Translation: CASSFVANQPQHF.

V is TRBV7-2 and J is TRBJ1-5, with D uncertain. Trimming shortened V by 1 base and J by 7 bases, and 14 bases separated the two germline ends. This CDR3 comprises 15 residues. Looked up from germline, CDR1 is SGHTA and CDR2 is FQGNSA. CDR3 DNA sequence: TGTGCCAGCAGCTTAGGCGCCACAGCGGGGCAGCCCCAGCATTTT. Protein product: CASSLGATAGQPQHF.

The chain's CDR3 is CASSPLASGTADTQYF. The CDR3, as DNA: TGCGCCAGCAGCCCGTTGGCTAGCGGGACGGCAGATACGCAGTATTTT. J is TRBJ2-3 and V is TRBV5-1; 9 nucleotides agree with TRBD2. CDR1 is SGHRS and CDR2 is YFSETQ in the germline V gene. The CDR3 covers 16 residues. The V gene end was trimmed by 4 bases and the J gene end by 4 bases; junction bases not matched to a gene: 10.

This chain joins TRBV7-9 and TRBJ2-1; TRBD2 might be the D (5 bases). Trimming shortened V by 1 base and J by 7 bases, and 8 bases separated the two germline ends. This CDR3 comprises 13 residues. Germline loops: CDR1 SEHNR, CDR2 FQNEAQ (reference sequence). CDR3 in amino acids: CASSLGPGNEQFF. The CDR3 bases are TGTGCCAGCAGCTTAGGTCCGGGGAATGAGCAGTTCTTC.

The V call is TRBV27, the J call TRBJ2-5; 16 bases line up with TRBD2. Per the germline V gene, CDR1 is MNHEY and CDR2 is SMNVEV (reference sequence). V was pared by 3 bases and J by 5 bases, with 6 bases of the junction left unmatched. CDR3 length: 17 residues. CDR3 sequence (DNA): TGTGCCAGCAGTTTGTCGGGACTAGCGGGAGGGCCGGAGACCCAGTACTTC. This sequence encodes CASSLSGLAGGPETQYF.

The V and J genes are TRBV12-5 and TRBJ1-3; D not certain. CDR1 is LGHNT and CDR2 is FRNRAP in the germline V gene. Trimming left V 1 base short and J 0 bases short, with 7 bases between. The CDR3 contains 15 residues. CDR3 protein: CASGLGGISGNTIYF. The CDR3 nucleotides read TGTGCTAGTGGTTTGGGAGGGATCTCTGGAAACACCATATATTTT.

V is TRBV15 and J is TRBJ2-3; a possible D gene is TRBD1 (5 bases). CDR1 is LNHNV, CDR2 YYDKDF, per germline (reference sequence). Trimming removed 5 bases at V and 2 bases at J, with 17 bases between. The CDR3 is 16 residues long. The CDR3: CATSPPSGRATDTQYF. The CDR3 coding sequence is TGTGCCACCAGCCCACCCTCGGGCAGGGCCACAGATACGCAGTATTTT.

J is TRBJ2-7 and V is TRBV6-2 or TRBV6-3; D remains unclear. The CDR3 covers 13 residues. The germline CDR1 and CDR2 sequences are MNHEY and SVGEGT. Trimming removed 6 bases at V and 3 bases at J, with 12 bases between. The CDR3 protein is CASSLEFVYEQYF. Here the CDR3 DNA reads TGTGCCAGCAGCCTTGAGTTTGTCTACGAGCAGTACTTC.

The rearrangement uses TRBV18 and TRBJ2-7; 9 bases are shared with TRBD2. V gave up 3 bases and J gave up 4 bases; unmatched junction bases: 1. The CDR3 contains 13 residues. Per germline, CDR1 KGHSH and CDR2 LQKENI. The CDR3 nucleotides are TGTGCCAGCTCACCTAGCGGGGGATACGAGCAGTACTTC. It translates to CASSPSGGYEQYF. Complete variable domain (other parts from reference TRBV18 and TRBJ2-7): NAGVMQNPRHLVRRRGQEARLRCSPMKGHSHVYWYRQLPEEGLKFMVYLQKENIIDESGMPKERFSAEFPKEGPSILRIQQVVRGDSAAYFCASSPSGGYEQYFGPGTRLTVT.

This CDR3 is CATSDARDNGGYTF. The DNA of the CDR3 is TGTGCCACCAGTGATGCCCGGGACAACGGTGGCTACACCTTC. The chain is built from TRBV24-1 and TRBJ1-2, with a possible D match to TRBD1 (6 bases). V dropped 3 bases and J dropped 7 bases, with 14 bases sitting between them. From germline, CDR1 is KGHDR and CDR2 SFDVKD. This CDR3 has 14 amino acids.

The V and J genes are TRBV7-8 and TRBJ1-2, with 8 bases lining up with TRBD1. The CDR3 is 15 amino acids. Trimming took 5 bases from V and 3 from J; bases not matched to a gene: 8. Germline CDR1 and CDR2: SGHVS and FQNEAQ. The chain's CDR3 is CASSPPGQGHYGYTF. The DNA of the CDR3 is TGTGCCAGCAGCCCCCCCGGACAGGGCCACTATGGCTACACCTTC.

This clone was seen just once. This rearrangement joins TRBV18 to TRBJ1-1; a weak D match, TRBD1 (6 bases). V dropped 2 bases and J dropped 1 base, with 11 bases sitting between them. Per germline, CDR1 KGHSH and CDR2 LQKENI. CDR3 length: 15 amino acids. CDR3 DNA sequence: TGTGCCAGCTCACCAGCGGCAGGGGAGAACACTGAAGCTTTCTTT. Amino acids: CASSPAAGENTEAFF.